This record covers a single T cell receptor beta chain. Its antigen is undetermined. Extracted RNA was reverse transcribed into cDNA, the sequencing template. Generated by immunoSEQ multiplex PCR, the TCRdb table keeps only in-frame clones and is missing some. The sample shows 150,000 to 200,000 clones, about 51% of them seen only once. Trimming cost V 4 bases and J 6 bases, with 3 bases left between them. The CDR3 consists of 11 residues. From germline, CDR1 is MNHEY and CDR2 SMNVEV (reference sequence). This entry comes from a study of CD8+ T cells in alopecia areata. Study-wide background: In an open-label trial, patients got 5 to 10 mg tofacitinib twice daily.

Study-wide points: Scalp clonality dropped significantly under tofacitinib, as did expanded CD8+ top-100 clones. Mice showed TCR sharing more clearly than patients did, possibly owing to HLA.

The treatment here: oral pan-JAK inhibitor, 5-10 mg twice daily. Specimen: CD8+ T cells sorted from blood, collected at roughly week 52, from a patient treated with tofacitinib. The chain uses TRBV27 and TRBJ2-2; D ambiguous. The clonotype originates from a human donor with alopecia areata. CDR3 bases: TGTGCCAGCAGTTGGGCCGGGGAGCTGTTTTTT. Translation: CASSWAGELFF.